Shown below are 32 T cell receptor beta chains from a single sample sequenced in a study of patients and donors after allogeneic stem cell transplantation. TCRdb processed the RT-PCR reads anew with MiXCR; each CDR3 protein has one entry. The table includes 400,000 to 500,000 distinct CDR3 sequences, around 15% detected once. The source material was blood, either unsorted or a sorted T cell fraction (not recorded which). These receptors all stem from a human donor who was either an allogeneic HSCT recipient or a stem cell or donor lymphocyte infusion donor (not recorded which). It is not recorded whose cells these are; they may come from a transplant donor.

This clonotype was seen a handful of times. The gene calls are TRBV4-1 and TRBJ1-4; D call uncertain. Trimming stripped 0 bases from V and 5 bases from J, with 25 bases between. This CDR3 comprises 20 residues. Germline CDR1 MGHRA, CDR2 YSYEKL. In DNA form, the CDR3 reads TGCGCCAGCAGCCAAGAACCCATCGAATCTAGGATACGAAGGAATGAAAAACTGTTTTTT. This encodes CASSQEPIESRIRRNEKLFF.

The V call is TRBV27, the J call TRBJ1-4; D may be TRBD1 (5 bases). This CDR3 contains 16 residues. Trimming left V 3 bases short and J 5 bases short, with 16 bases between. CDR1 is MNHEY, CDR2 SMNVEV, per germline (reference sequence). This CDR3 reads CASSLQKLGANEKLFF. DNA of the CDR3: TGTGCCAGCAGTTTGCAGAAGTTAGGGGCAAATGAAAAACTGTTTTTT.

The V gene is TRBV7-2, the J gene TRBJ2-7, with D uncertain. Per the germline V gene, CDR1 is SGHTA and CDR2 is FQGNSA. The CDR3 covers 13 residues. The ends were cut back, 5 bases at V and 2 bases at J, with 10 bases in the middle. The CDR3 here is CASSHYHAYEQYF. CDR3 nucleotides: TGTGCCAGCAGCCACTACCATGCCTACGAGCAGTACTTC.

This clonotype has only a few counts. The V gene is TRBV20-1, the J gene TRBJ1-1; tentatively, D is TRBD1 (5 bases). Germline CDR1 DFQATT, CDR2 SNEGSKA (reference sequence). The CDR3 spans 15 residues. V was clipped by 4 bases and J by 3 bases, with 18 bases between them. For the CDR3, the DNA is TGCAGTGCTAAGGTTCAGGGTCTCCACTACACTGAAGCTTTCTTT. Its translation is CSAKVQGLHYTEAFF.

This sequence joins TRBV4-3 and TRBJ2-2; D may be TRBD1 (6 bases). Looked up from germline, CDR1 is LGHNA and CDR2 is YSLEER. The CDR3 sequence is 13 residues long. Between the trimmed V and J ends, which lost 1 base and 7 bases, there was a span of 7 bases. CDR3 region: CASSQVGGGELFF. Here the CDR3 DNA reads TGCGCCAGCAGCCAAGTAGGGGGCGGGGAGCTGTTTTTT.

This clonotype was counted between two and nine times. This chain connects TRBV12-3 or TRBV12-4 to TRBJ1-3; the D gene is possibly TRBD1 (5 bases). The CDR3 sequence is 18 residues long. V was cut by 3 bases and J by 0 bases, with 18 bases left in between. CDR3 protein: CASSFFRVGPLSGNTIYF. CDR3 in DNA: TGTGCCAGCAGTTTTTTTAGGGTGGGGCCGCTCTCTGGAAACACCATATATTTT.

The rearrangement links TRBV5-1 to TRBJ2-3, with D perhaps TRBD2 (5 bases). V lost 0 bases and J 3 bases, leaving 11 bases between the germline ends. In germline, CDR1 is SGHRS, CDR2 YFSETQ. The CDR3 covers 15 residues. This CDR3 reads CASSLEAGWTDTQYF. CDR3 coding DNA: TGCGCCAGCAGCTTGGAGGCGGGTTGGACAGATACGCAGTATTTT.

The chain uses TRBV10-3 and TRBJ2-1; 7 nucleotides match TRBD2. Trimming removed 2 bases from V and 2 bases from J; junction bases left unmatched: 3. This CDR3 contains 15 residues. The V gene's germline CDR1 is ENHRY and CDR2 SYGVKD. CDR3 residues: CAISEQAGPYNEQFF. The CDR3 nucleotides are TGTGCCATCAGTGAGCAAGCGGGACCCTACAATGAGCAGTTCTTC.

The chain links TRBV5-1 to TRBJ2-7, with 9 nucleotides matching TRBD1. From germline, CDR1 is SGHRS and CDR2 YFSETQ. Trimming took 4 bases from V and 1 from J; bases not matched to a gene: 9. The CDR3 extends over 16 amino acids. CDR3 amino acids: CASSPVVGQGSYEQYF. The CDR3 DNA is TGCGCCAGCAGCCCGGTGGTCGGACAGGGGTCCTACGAGCAGTACTTC.

V is TRBV2 and J is TRBJ2-2, with 9 bases aligning to TRBD2. Germline CDR1 SNHLY, CDR2 FYNNEI. With V trimmed by 6 bases and J by 3 bases, 11 bases remained unmatched. The CDR3 has 17 amino acids. DNA for the CDR3: TGTGCCAGCAGGCGGATAGCGGGAGAGGTTCACACCGGGGAGCTGTTTTTT. This encodes CASRRIAGEVHTGELFF.

The table lists this clonotype with a few counts. The V gene is TRBV7-9, the J gene TRBJ2-5; perhaps TRBD2 as D (6 bases). Trimming removed 5 bases at V and 3 bases at J, with 22 bases between. This CDR3 is 17 amino acids long. Germline V gives CDR1 SEHNR, CDR2 FQNEAQ (reference sequence). The chain's CDR3 is CASSRGGPRGWEETQYF. CDR3 coding DNA: TGTGCCAGCAGCAGGGGTGGACCGCGGGGATGGGAAGAGACCCAGTACTTC. Based on the CDR3 plus reference TRBV7-9 and TRBJ2-5, the full variable domain is DTGVSQNPRHKITKRGQNVTFRCDPISEHNRLYWYRQTLGQGPEFLTYFQNEAQLEKSRLLSDRFSAERPKGSFSTLEIQRTEQGDSAMYLCASSRGGPRGWEETQYFGPGTRLLVL.

This clonotype was recorded at least ten times. V is TRBV4-2 and J is TRBJ2-2; no clear D. Germline CDR1 is LGHNA and CDR2 is YNFKEQ. CDR3 length equals 14 residues. V gave up 4 bases and J gave up 5 bases, with 11 bases separating them. The CDR3 DNA is TGTGCCAGCAGCCCGAGGAGTCTTACCGGGGAGCTGTTTTTT. This encodes CASSPRSLTGELFF.

This clonotype appeared a few times. J is TRBJ1-5 and V is TRBV20-1; no firm D call. The V end was cut by 1 base, the J end by 0 bases, with 7 bases between. This CDR3 is built from 14 residues. Germline CDR1 reads DFQATT; CDR2 reads SNEGSKA (reference sequence). The CDR3 loop reads CSARVSGSNQPQHF. Written as DNA, the CDR3 is TGCAGTGCTAGAGTGTCCGGTAGCAATCAGCCCCAGCATTTT.

This clonotype was recorded a few times. The chain combines TRBV9 with TRBJ2-2, with a tentative D call TRBD2 (5 bases). The CDR3 contains 15 residues. V lost 2 bases to trimming and J lost 4 bases, with 12 bases between them. Germline V gene lookup returns CDR1 SGDLS and CDR2 YYNGEE. The CDR3 loop is CASSVLAYATGELFF. CDR3 bases: TGTGCCAGCAGCGTTCTAGCCTATGCCACCGGGGAGCTGTTTTTT. The variable domain in full, completed from reference TRBV9 and TRBJ2-2, reads DSGVTQTPKHLITATGQRVTLRCSPRSGDLSVYWYQQSLDQGLQFLIQYYNGEERAKGNILERFSAQQFPDLHSELNLSSLELGDSALYFCASSVLAYATGELFFGEGSRLTVL.

The table lists this clonotype with a few counts. The chain joins TRBV3-1 to TRBJ1-2; TRBD1 aligns across 9 bases. The CDR3 extends over 15 amino acids. The V gene end was trimmed by 3 bases and the J gene end by 1 base; junction bases not matched to a gene: 3. Germline V gives CDR1 LGHDT, CDR2 YNNKEL (reference sequence). In DNA, the CDR3 is TGTGCCAGCAGCCAGAGGACAGGGGATAACTATGGCTACACCTTC. Its protein is CASSQRTGDNYGYTF.

This clonotype was recorded at least ten times. V is TRBV29-1 and J is TRBJ1-1; D ambiguous. Germline V CDR1 and CDR2: SQVTM, ANQGSEA. Trimming shortened V by 5 bases and J by 4 bases, and 14 bases separated the two germline ends. The CDR3 extends over 13 amino acids. CDR3 sequence (DNA): TGCAGCGTTCGGCGGGGAAGGGTCACTGAAGCTTTCTTT. Protein product: CSVRRGRVTEAFF.

This clonotype was counted only a few times. The chain links TRBV7-2 to TRBJ2-7; 7 positions agree with TRBD1. This CDR3 has 15 amino acids. V shed 5 bases, J shed 0 bases, and the junction held 7 bases outside the gene matches. Germline-derived CDR1 and CDR2 are SGHTA and FQGNSA. In DNA, the CDR3 is TGTGCCAGCAGCGGAAACAGGGGTTACTCCTACGAGCAGTACTTC. This encodes CASSGNRGYSYEQYF. Drawing the rest from reference TRBV7-2 and TRBJ2-7, the complete variable domain is GAGVSQSPSNKVTEKGKDVELRCDPISGHTALYWYRQSLGQGLEFLIYFQGNSAPDKSGLPSDRFSAERTGGSVSTLTIQRTQQEDSAVYLCASSGNRGYSYEQYFGPGTRLTVT.

The genes are TRBV12-3 or TRBV12-4 and TRBJ2-2; D uncertain. This CDR3 spans 13 amino acids. V was trimmed by 2 bases and J by 3 bases, leaving 4 bases between them. CDR3 in DNA: TGTGCCAGCAGTTTAACCGACACCGGGGAGCTGTTTTTT. It yields the protein CASSLTDTGELFF.

This clonotype showed up many times. J is TRBJ2-3 and V is TRBV29-1, with D perhaps matching TRBD2 (5 bases). V lost 6 bases to trimming and J lost 4 bases, with 5 bases between them. Germline loops: CDR1 SQVTM, CDR2 ANQGSEA. The CDR3 length is 10 residues. CDR3: CSVGADTQYF. In nucleotides, the CDR3 is TGCAGCGTCGGGGCAGATACGCAGTATTTT.

This chain uses TRBV4-3 with TRBJ2-5; 7 nucleotides agree with TRBD1. The V and J ends lost 4 bases and 4 bases, in that order; junction bases with no gene match: 12. The CDR3 extends over 16 amino acids. Looked up from germline, CDR1 is LGHNA and CDR2 is YSLEER. The CDR3 sequence: CASSRLGQGESETQYF. DNA of the CDR3: TGCGCCAGCAGCCGCCTGGGGCAGGGGGAATCAGAGACCCAGTACTTC.

There are a few counts of this clonotype. V usage is TRBV7-9 and J usage is TRBJ2-3, with D perhaps matching TRBD2 (5 bases). CDR3 length equals 15 residues. Germline assignment: CDR1 SEHNR and CDR2 FQNEAQ (reference sequence). Trimming stripped 0 bases from V and 5 bases from J, with 12 bases between. CDR3 sequence: CASSLAGPGIDTQYF. The CDR3 nucleotides read TGTGCCAGCAGCTTAGCCGGTCCGGGGATAGATACGCAGTATTTT.

The rearrangement uses TRBV20-1 and TRBJ2-1; D unclear. Germline V CDR1 and CDR2: DFQATT, SNEGSKA (reference sequence). This CDR3 is 11 amino acids long. V was clipped by 5 bases and J by 6 bases, with 8 bases between them. Here the CDR3 DNA reads TGCAGTGCTTCGCGACCCAATGAGCAGTTCTTC. Translated, it gives CSASRPNEQFF.

This clonotype was counted at least ten times. The chain carries TRBV12-3 or TRBV12-4 and TRBJ1-2; 8 positions match TRBD1. Trimming cost V 4 bases and J 2 bases; bases outside gene matches: 6. This CDR3 has 15 residues. As DNA, the CDR3 is TGTGCCAGCAGTTCAACGCGGACAGGGAACTATGGCTACACCTTC. Translated: CASSSTRTGNYGYTF.

The chain has TRBV19 and TRBJ1-5; 7 bases are a match to TRBD1. The CDR3 loop spans 12 amino acids. Germline lookup yields CDR1 LNHDA and CDR2 SQIVND (reference sequence). With V trimmed by 7 bases and J by 6 bases, 3 bases remained unmatched. The CDR3 sequence: CASTTGIQPQHF. CDR3 in DNA: TGTGCCAGTACGACAGGGATTCAGCCCCAGCATTTT.

The CDR3: CASSLGASGDYEQYF. CDR3 coding DNA: TGCGCCAGCAGCCTGGGGGCTAGCGGGGATTACGAGCAGTACTTC. The gene calls are TRBV5-1 and TRBJ2-7, with 9 bases identical to TRBD2. Germline-derived CDR1 and CDR2 are SGHRS and YFSETQ. J was trimmed by 4 bases and V by 4 bases; bases with no gene match: 9. The CDR3 runs 15 residues.

Only a few counts were recorded for this clonotype. The chain carries TRBV7-7 and TRBJ1-4, with D unclear. V lost 5 bases to trimming and J lost 8 bases, with 12 bases between them. The germline V gene has CDR1 SSHAT and CDR2 FNYEAQ (reference sequence). There are 13 residues in the CDR3. The CDR3 loop is CASSPPGSEKLFF. Written as DNA, the CDR3 is TGTGCCAGCAGCCCGCCGGGTAGCGAAAAACTGTTTTTT.

The genes are TRBV7-7 and TRBJ1-4; D unresolved. The CDR3 consists of 12 residues. Germline V gene sequence: CDR1 SSHAT, CDR2 FNYEAQ (reference sequence). Between the trimmed V and J ends, which lost 4 bases and 4 bases, there was a span of 4 bases. CDR3 loop: CASSCFNEKLFF. The CDR3 DNA is TGTGCCAGCAGCTGTTTTAATGAAAAACTGTTTTTT.

CDR3 DNA sequence: TGTGCCAGCAGTCAGCACCTCTACGAGCAGTACTTC. Its protein product is CASSQHLYEQYF. This chain connects TRBV12-3 or TRBV12-4 to TRBJ2-7; D remains ambiguous. Deletions cut 5 bases from V and 3 bases from J, with 8 bases between. CDR3 length equals 12 residues.

This clonotype was detected a few times. The gene calls are TRBV2 and TRBJ2-1; no reliable D call. V was cut by 8 bases and J by 4 bases, with 15 bases left in between. The CDR3 runs to 14 residues. The germline V gene encodes CDR1 SNHLY and CDR2 FYNNEI. The CDR3 nucleotides are TGTGCCAGCCTTGAAAGGGTGTTATACAATGAGCAGTTCTTC. Translation gives CASLERVLYNEQFF.

The sample holds a few counts of this clonotype. J is TRBJ1-1 and V is TRBV20-1, with D perhaps matching TRBD1 (6 bases). Between the trimmed V and J ends, which lost 4 bases and 1 base, there was a span of 19 bases. Germline CDR1 and CDR2: DFQATT and SNEGSKA (reference sequence). This CDR3 is built from 16 residues. The CDR3 protein is CSATALGATRNTEAFF. DNA of the CDR3: TGCAGTGCTACCGCCCTGGGGGCTACAAGGAACACTGAAGCTTTCTTT.

In nucleotides, the CDR3 is TGTGCCAGCAGCTGGCGGACTCTTCGGGTTGGGGAGCAGTACTTC. Translating it yields CASSWRTLRVGEQYF. V gene TRBV5-6 combines with J gene TRBJ2-7, with D tentatively TRBD2 (5 bases). This CDR3 has 15 amino acids. V lost 3 bases to trimming and J lost 7 bases, with 20 bases between them. Germline CDR1 and CDR2: SGHDT and YYEEEE.

The chain joins TRBV20-1 to TRBJ2-7; D is uncertain. Deletions cut 4 bases from V and 6 bases from J, with 16 bases between. The CDR3 is 13 amino acids. Germline assignment: CDR1 DFQATT and CDR2 SNEGSKA (reference sequence). The CDR3 DNA reads as TGCAGTGCTATCTCCTTGCTGGGGATCGAGCAGTACTTC. This codes for CSAISLLGIEQYF.